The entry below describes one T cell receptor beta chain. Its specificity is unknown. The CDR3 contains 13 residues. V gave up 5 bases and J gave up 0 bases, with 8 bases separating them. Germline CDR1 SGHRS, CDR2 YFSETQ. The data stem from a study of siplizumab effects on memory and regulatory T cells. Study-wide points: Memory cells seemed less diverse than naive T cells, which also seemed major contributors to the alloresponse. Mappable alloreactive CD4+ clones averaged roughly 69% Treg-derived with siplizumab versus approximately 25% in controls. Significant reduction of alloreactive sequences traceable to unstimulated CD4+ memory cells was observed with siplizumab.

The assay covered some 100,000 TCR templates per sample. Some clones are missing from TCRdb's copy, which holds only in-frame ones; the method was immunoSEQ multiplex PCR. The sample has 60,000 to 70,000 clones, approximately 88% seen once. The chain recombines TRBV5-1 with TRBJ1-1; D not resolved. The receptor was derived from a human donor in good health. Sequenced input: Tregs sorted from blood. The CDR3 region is CASRDTMNTEAFF. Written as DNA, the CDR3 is TGCGCCAGCAGAGACACCATGAACACTGAAGCTTTCTTT.